This T cell receptor beta chain came from a study of blood T cells in healthy people across ages. As concerns this clonotype: At one of its ends the junction is not consistent with the germline gene, which may arise from a read error.

A J-beta primer mix and a sample-barcoded 5' primer were used in a second PCR of about 7 to 12 cycles. TCRdb reanalysed the 5' RACE reads using MiXCR and keeps one entry per CDR3 protein. The sample contains 650,000 to 1,000,000 distinct CDR3 sequences, around 50% of which appear only once. From germline, CDR1 is LGHDT and CDR2 YNNKEL (reference sequence). The CDR3 contains 15 residues. The sample consisted of blood. The chain has TRBV3-1 and TRBJ2-3; D unresolved. The TCR was taken from a man at least 80 years old in good health. CDR3 loop: CASSHRGGFTDTRYF. The CDR3 bases are TGTGCCAGCAGCCACCGAGGCGGATTCACAGATACGCGGTATTTT.